These 2 T cell receptor beta chains were all obtained from the same sample, sequenced in a study of blood T cell repertoires in COVID-19. Libraries were prepared by immunoSEQ multiplex PCR; TCRdb keeps only in-frame clonotypes and omits some of them. Here the sample spans about 78,000 clones, around 90% being singletons. Source material: peripheral blood. These TCRs come from a woman aged 50 to 60 in a cohort sampled during active COVID-19.

This chain joins TRBV28 and TRBJ2-2; 8 bases line up with TRBD2. V trimming: 5 bases; J trimming: 5 bases; junction bases outside the gene matches: 1. Germline CDR1 and CDR2: MDHEN and SYDVKM. The CDR3 is made up of 13 amino acids. This chain's CDR3 is CASSTGGTGELFF. DNA of the CDR3: TGTGCCAGCAGTACGGGGGGGACCGGGGAGCTGTTTTTT. The whole variable domain, filled in from reference TRBV28 and TRBJ2-2, reads DVKVTQSSRYLVKRTGEKVFLECVQDMDHENMFWYRQDPGLGLRLIYFSYDVKMKEKGDIPEGYSVSREKKERFSLILESASTNQTSMYLCASSTGGTGELFFGEGSRLTVL.

V is TRBV18 and J is TRBJ2-5; 11 bases line up with TRBD1. The CDR3 extends over 15 amino acids. J gave up 5 bases and V 3 bases, and 5 bases lay outside the gene matches. Germline assignment: CDR1 KGHSH and CDR2 LQKENI. CDR3 region: CASSPGTGGMETQYF. The DNA for the CDR3 is TGTGCCAGCTCACCGGGGACAGGGGGAATGGAGACCCAGTACTTC. The whole variable domain, remainder taken from reference TRBV18 and TRBJ2-5, is NAGVMQNPRHLVRRRGQEARLRCSPMKGHSHVYWYRQLPEEGLKFMVYLQKENIIDESGMPKERFSAEFPKEGPSILRIQQVVRGDSAAYFCASSPGTGGMETQYFGPGTRLLVL.